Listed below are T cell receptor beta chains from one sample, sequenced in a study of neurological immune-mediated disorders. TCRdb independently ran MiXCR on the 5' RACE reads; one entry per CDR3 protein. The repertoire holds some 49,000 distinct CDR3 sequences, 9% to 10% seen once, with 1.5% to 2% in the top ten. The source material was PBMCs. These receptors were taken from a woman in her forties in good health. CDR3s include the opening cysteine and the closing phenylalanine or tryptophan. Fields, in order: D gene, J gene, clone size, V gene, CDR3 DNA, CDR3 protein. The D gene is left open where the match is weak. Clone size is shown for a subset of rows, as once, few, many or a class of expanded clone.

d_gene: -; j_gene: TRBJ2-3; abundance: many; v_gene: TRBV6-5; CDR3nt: TGTGCCAGCAGTTCAACAGATACGCAGTATTTT; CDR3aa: CASSSTDTQYF
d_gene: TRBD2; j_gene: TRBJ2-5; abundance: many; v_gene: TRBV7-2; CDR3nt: TGTGCCAGCAGCAAGGGACTAGCGGGAGAGGAGACCCAGTACTTC; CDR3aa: CASSKGLAGEETQYF
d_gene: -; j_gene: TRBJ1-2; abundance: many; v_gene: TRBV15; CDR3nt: TGTGCCACCAGCAGAGATCTGTCGGTAGTCTATGGCTACACCTTC; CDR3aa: CATSRDLSVVYGYTF
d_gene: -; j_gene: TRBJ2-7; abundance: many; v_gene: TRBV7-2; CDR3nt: TGTGCCAGCAGCTTCACAGGGATAGGGTCCGAGCAGTACTTC; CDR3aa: CASSFTGIGSEQYF
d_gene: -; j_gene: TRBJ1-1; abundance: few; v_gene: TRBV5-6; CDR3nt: TGTGCCAGCAGCTTGTCGCCAGGGAGTTTTATTGCCGGGAACACTGAAGCTTTCTTT; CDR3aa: CASSLSPGSFIAGNTEAFF
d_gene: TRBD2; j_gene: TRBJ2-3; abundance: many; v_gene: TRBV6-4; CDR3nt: TGTGCCAGCAGTGCACTAGCGGGAGCTCCAGATACGCAGTATTTT; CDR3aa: CASSALAGAPDTQYF
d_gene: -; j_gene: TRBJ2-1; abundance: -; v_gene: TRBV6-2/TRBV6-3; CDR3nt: TGTGCCAGCAGTTACTCTTTCGGAACCTACAATGAGCAGTTCTTC; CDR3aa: CASSYSFGTYNEQFF
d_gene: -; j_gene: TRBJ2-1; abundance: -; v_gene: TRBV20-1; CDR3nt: TGCAGTGCTATCTACAATGAGCAGTTCTTC; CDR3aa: CSAIYNEQFF
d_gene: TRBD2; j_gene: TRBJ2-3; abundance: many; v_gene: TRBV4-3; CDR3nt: TGCGCCAGCAGCCTTCTACTAGCGGGGTCAGATACGCAGTATTTT; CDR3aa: CASSLLLAGSDTQYF
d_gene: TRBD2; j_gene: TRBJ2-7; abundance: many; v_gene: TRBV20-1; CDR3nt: TGCAGTGCTAGAGATGGCACTAGCGGGAGCTACGAGCAGTACTTC; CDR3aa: CSARDGTSGSYEQYF
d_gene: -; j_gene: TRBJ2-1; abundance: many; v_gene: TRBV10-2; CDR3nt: TGCGCCAGTCTCTGGGACGGTGAGCAGTTCTTC; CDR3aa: CASLWDGEQFF
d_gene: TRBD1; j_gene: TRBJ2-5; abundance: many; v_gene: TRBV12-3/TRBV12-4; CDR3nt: TGTGCCAGCAGGCGACAGGGGGTGGAGACCCAGTACTTC; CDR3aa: CASRRQGVETQYF
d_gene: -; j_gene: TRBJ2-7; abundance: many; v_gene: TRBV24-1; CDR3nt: TGTGCCACCAGTGACAACGGACCCAGAGTAGACTACGAGCAGTACTTC; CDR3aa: CATSDNGPRVDYEQYF
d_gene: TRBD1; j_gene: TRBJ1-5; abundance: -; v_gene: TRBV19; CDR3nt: TGTGCCAGTAGTTTCCGGGACAGGCACAATCAGCCCCAGCATTTT; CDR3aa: CASSFRDRHNQPQHF
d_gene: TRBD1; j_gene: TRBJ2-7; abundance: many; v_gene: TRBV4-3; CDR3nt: TGCGCCAGCAGCCCCGTAGGACAGGTGGGGATCTACGAGCAGTACTTC; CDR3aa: CASSPVGQVGIYEQYF
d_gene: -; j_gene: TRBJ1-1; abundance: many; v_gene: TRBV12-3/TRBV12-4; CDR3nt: TGTGCCAGCAGAAAAACTCCCTCGGGCAGGGGCACTGAAGCTTTCTTT; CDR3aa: CASRKTPSGRGTEAFF
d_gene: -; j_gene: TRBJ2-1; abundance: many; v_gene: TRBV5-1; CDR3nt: TGCGCCAGCAAGGTCGTCGGGAGTAATATCGACAATGAGCAGTTCTTC; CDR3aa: CASKVVGSNIDNEQFF
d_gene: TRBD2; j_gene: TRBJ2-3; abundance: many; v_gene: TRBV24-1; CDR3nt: TGTGCCACCAGTGACCCTAGCGGGAGAGGGGATACGCAGTATTTT; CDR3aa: CATSDPSGRGDTQYF
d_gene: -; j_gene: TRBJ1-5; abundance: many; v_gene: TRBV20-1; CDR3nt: TGCAGTGCTAGAGACCGGGACATACCATATAGCAATCAGCCCCAGCATTTT; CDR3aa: CSARDRDIPYSNQPQHF
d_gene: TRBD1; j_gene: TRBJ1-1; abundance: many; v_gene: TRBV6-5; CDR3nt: TGTGCCAGCAGCCCGAGGGACAGGGTGAACACTGAAGCTTTCTTT; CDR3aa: CASSPRDRVNTEAFF
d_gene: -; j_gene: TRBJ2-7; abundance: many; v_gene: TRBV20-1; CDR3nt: TGCAGTGCTAGAGAGGAGGCGGGTATGTACGAGCAGTACTTC; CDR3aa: CSAREEAGMYEQYF
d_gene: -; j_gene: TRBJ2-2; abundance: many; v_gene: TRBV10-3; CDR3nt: TGTGCCATCAGTGACGGGACACGAAACACCGGGGAGCTGTTTTTT; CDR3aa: CAISDGTRNTGELFF
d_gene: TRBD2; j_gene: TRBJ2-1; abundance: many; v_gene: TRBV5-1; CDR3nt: TGCGCCAGCAGCTTCCTAGCGGCCAACTCCTACAATGAGCAGTTCTTC; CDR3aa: CASSFLAANSYNEQFF
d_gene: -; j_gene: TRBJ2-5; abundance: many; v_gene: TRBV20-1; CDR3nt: TGCAGTGCTCAAAAACAGGGACGCGTAAAAGAGACCCAGTACTTC; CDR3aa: CSAQKQGRVKETQYF
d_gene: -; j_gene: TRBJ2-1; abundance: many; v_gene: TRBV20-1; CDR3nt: TGCAGTGCTAGAGGACCGGACTTCCCCAATGAGCAGTTCTTC; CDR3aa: CSARGPDFPNEQFF
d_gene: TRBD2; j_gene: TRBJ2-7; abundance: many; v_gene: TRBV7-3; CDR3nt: TGTGCCAGCAGCGTAGGACCCGGAGGCGCTAGCGGGAGCCAAAACGAGCAGTACTTC; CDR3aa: CASSVGPGGASGSQNEQYF
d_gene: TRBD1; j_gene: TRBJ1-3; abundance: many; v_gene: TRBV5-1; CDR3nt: TGCGCCAGCAGCCCCGGACAGGGGGGTGGAAACACCATATATTTT; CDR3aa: CASSPGQGGGNTIYF
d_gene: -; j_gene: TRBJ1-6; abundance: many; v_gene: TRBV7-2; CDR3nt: TGTGCCAGCAGCTTAGGGGGAGGTTCCTCCTATAATTCACCCCTCCACTTT; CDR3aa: CASSLGGGSSYNSPLHF
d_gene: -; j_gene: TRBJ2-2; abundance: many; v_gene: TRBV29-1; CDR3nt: TGCAGCGCCGAGCGACTCCTGAACACCGGGGAGCTGTTTTTT; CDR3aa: CSAERLLNTGELFF
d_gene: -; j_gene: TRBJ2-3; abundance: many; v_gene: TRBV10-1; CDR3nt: TGCGCCAGCAGCGGTGGGACGGTGAGCACAGATACGCAGTATTTT; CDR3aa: CASSGGTVSTDTQYF
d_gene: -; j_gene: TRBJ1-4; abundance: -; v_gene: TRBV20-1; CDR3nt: TGCAGTGCTAGCAGGGGTCGCGAAAAACTGTTTTTT; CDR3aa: CSASRGREKLFF
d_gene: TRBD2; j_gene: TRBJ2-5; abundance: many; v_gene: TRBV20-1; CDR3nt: TGCAGTGCTCTAGCGGGAGAGAAAGAGACCCAGTACTTC; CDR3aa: CSALAGEKETQYF
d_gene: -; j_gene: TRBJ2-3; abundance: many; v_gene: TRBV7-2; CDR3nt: TGTGCCAGCAGCGAGCGTAGCGGAGCTCCTAGCACAGATACGCAGTATTTT; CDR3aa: CASSERSGAPSTDTQYF
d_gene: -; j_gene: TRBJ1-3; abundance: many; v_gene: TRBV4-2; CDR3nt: TGTGCCAGCGCCGGGTCCAGCTCTGGAAACACCATATATTTT; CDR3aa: CASAGSSSGNTIYF
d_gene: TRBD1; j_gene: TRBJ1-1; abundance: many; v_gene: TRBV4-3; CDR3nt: TGCGCCAGCAGCCAAACCTGGACAGGGACGGCTTTCTTT; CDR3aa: CASSQTWTGTAFF
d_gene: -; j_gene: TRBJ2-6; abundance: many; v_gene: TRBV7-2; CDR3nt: TGTGCCAGCAGCTTTCAATCCGGGGCCAACGTCCTGACTTTC; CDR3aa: CASSFQSGANVLTF
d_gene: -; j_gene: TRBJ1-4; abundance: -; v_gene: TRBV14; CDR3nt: TGTGCCAGCAGCCCCCTAGGACCTCCAACTAATGAAAAACTGTTTTTT; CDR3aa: CASSPLGPPTNEKLFF
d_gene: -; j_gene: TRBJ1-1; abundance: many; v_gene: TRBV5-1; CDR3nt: TGCGCCAGCAGCTTGGCCGGTGGATTCGACACTGAAGCTTTCTTT; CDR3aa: CASSLAGGFDTEAFF
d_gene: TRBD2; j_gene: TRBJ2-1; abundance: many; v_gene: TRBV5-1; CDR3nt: TGCGCCAGCAGCCGGAGACTAGCGGGAGACAGCAGTGAGCAGTTCTTC; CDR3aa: CASSRRLAGDSSEQFF
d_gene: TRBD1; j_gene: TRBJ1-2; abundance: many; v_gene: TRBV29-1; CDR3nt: TGCAGCGCCGTCAAGACAGGGAGTGATGGCTACACCTTC; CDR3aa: CSAVKTGSDGYTF
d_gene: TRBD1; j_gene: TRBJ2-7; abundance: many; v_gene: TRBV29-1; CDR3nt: TGCAGCGCTGAGGGACAGGCCTACGAGCAGTACTTC; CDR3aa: CSAEGQAYEQYF
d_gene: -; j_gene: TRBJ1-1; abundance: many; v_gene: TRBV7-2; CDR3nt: TGTGCCAGCAGCTTAGGGGGGAGGACTGAAGCTTTCTTT; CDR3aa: CASSLGGRTEAFF
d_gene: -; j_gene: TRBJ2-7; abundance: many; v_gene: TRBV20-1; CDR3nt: TGCAGTGCTAATCACAGGGCAAATGCTTTTTCCTACGAGCAGTACTTC; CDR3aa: CSANHRANAFSYEQYF
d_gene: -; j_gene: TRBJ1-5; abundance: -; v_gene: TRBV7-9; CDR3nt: TGTGCCAGCAAGAAAGAGGGCAATCAGCCCCAGCATTTT; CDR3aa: CASKKEGNQPQHF
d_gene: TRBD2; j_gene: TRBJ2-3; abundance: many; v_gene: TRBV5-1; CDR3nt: TGCGCCACCCGGGGAGGGTCCTCGGTCGTAGATACGCAGTATTTT; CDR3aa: CATRGGSSVVDTQYF
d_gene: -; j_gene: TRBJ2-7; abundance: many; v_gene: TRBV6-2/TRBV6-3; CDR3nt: TGTGCCAGCAGTTACTTTTTAGCGAGCGAGCAGTACTTC; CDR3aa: CASSYFLASEQYF
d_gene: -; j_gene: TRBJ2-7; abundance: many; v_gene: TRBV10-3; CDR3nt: TGTGCCATCAGTGACATGAAAGGACCGAGCCACGAGCAGTACTTC; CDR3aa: CAISDMKGPSHEQYF
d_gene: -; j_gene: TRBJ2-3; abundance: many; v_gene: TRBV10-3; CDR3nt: TGTGCCATCAGTGAGTGGGTAGGGCTTAACACAGATACGCAGTATTTT; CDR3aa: CAISEWVGLNTDTQYF
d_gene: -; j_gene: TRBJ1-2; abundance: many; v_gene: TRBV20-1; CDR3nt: TGCAGTGCTAGAGATCGGGAATTGCATGGCTACACCTTC; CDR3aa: CSARDRELHGYTF
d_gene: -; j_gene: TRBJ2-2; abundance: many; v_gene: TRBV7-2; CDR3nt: TGTGCCAGCAGCCAAACAGTGGCCACCGGGGAGCTGTTTTTT; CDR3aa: CASSQTVATGELFF
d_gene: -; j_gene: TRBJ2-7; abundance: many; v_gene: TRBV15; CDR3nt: TGTGCCACCAGCAGAGAGGGCGGGCCCCACTACGAGCAGTACTTC; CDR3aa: CATSREGGPHYEQYF
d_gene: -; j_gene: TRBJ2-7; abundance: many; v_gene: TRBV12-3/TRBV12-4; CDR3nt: TGTGCCAGCATATCAGGGGGGACCTACGAGCAGTACTTC; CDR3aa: CASISGGTYEQYF